This T cell receptor beta chain is drawn from a study of blood T cell repertoires in COVID-19. Profiling relied on immunoSEQ multiplex PCR, and the TCRdb table lists in-frame clones only, not all of them. The sample consists of about 440,000 clones, 75% to 90% of them appearing once. Sequencing used peripheral blood. The receptor comes from a woman aged 30 to 39 with acute or convalescent COVID-19.

The CDR3 DNA reads as TGCGCCAGCAGTGAGTCAGCGGCAGGTAGCACAGATACGCAGTATTTT. Translated: CASSESAAGSTDTQYF. This chain links TRBV10-1 with TRBJ2-3; possibly TRBD2 for D (5 bases). This CDR3 comprises 16 residues. V shed 0 bases and J shed 0 bases, with 10 bases lying between them. Germline-derived CDR1 and CDR2 are WNHNN and SYGVQD (reference sequence).